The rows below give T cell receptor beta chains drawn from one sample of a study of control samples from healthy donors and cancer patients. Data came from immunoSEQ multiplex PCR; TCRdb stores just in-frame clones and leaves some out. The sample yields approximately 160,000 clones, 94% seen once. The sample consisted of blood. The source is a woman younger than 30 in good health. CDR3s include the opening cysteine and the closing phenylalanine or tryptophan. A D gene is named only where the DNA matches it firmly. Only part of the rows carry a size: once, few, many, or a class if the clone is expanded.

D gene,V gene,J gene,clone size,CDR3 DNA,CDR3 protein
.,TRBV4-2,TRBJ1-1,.,TGTGCCAGCAGCCAGGAGCTTCGGGAAAACACTGAAGCTTTCTTT,CASSQELRENTEAFF
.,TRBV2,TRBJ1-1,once,TGTGCCAGCTTTCAGGGAATAGTGAACACTGAAGCTTTCTTT,CASFQGIVNTEAFF
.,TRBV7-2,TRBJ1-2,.,TGTGCCAGCAGCCCGACCCGACCGGGGGGCGGCTACACCTTC,CASSPTRPGGGYTF
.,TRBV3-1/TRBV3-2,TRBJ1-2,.,TGTGCCAGCAGCCAAGTTGTCAGTGGCTACACCTTC,CASSQVVSGYTF
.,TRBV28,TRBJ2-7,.,TGTGCCAGCGGGGGCGGGGCCACCTACGAGCAGTACTTC,CASGGGATYEQYF
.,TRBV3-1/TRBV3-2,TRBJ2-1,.,TGTGCCAGCAGCCAAGACAGGGGGGGCTACAATGAGCAGTTCTTC,CASSQDRGGYNEQFF
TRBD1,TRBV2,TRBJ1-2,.,TGTGCCAGCAGTGAGGAGAGGGACAGGGCGTATGGCTACACCTTC,CASSEERDRAYGYTF
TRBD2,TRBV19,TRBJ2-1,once,TGTGCCAGTAGGTCTAGCGGAGGGGTCCTCTCCTACAATGAGCAGTTCTTC,CASRSSGGVLSYNEQFF
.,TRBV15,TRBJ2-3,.,TGTGCCACCAGCAGGGAGGACCGCTCCTTCACAGATACGCAGTATTTT,CATSREDRSFTDTQYF
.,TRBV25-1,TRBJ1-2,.,TGTGCCAGCAGTGAAGACGGTTATGGCTACACCTTC,CASSEDGYGYTF
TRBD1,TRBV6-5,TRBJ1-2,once,TGTGCCAGCCTTTCACAGGGGTATGGCTACACCTTC,CASLSQGYGYTF
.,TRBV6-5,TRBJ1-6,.,TGTGCCAGCAGTTACGGAGGGGATAATTCACCCCTCCACTTT,CASSYGGDNSPLHF
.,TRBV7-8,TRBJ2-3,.,TGTGCCAGCAGCTCCGGTCCGGCCAACACAGATACGCAGTATTTT,CASSSGPANTDTQYF
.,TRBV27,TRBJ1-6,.,TGTGCCAGCAGTGCCCGACCCAACACGGGTAATTCACCCCTCCACTTT,CASSARPNTGNSPLHF
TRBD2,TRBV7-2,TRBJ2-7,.,TGTGCCAGCAGCCCCGGGGAGGGTAGGTTGAAGCAGTACTTC,CASSPGEGRLKQYF
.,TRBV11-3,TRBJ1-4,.,TGTGCCAGCAGCTTAGGCGGCAGGGTGGTTGAACTGTTTTTT,CASSLGGRVVELFF
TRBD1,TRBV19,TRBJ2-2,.,TGTGCCAGTACCCCACGGGGGGACAGGGGAACCGGGGAGCTGTTTTTT,CASTPRGDRGTGELFF
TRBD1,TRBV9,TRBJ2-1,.,TGTGCCAGCAGCGCGACAGGGAGCTCCTACAATGAGCAGTTCTTC,CASSATGSSYNEQFF
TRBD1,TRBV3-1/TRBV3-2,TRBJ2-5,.,TGTGCCAGCAGCCCACGGACAGGCCGGGAGACCCAGTACTTC,CASSPRTGRETQYF
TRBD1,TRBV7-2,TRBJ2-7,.,TGTGCCAGCAGCTTAGCAGGGGGCGCTTCTCCCTACGAGCAGTACTTC,CASSLAGGASPYEQYF
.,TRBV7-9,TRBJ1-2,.,TGTGCCAGCAGCACCTCGACAGTTTACCCGAATGGCTACACCTTC,CASSTSTVYPNGYTF
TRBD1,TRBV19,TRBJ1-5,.,TGTGCCAGTAGTACCCTAGGACAGGGGTATAGCAATCAGCCCCAGCATTTT,CASSTLGQGYSNQPQHF
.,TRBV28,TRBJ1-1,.,TGTGCCAGCAGTAAGAGGACAGATGAAGCTTTCTTT,CASSKRTDEAFF
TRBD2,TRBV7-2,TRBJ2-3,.,TGTGCCAGCAGCCTAAGAGGGCGGGGGGGCCCTTCAGATACGCAGTATTTT,CASSLRGRGGPSDTQYF
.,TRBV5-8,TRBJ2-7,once,TGTGCCAGCAGCTTGGGATATTACGCGGGGAGCTCCTACGAGCAGTACTTC,CASSLGYYAGSSYEQYF
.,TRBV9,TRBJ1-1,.,TGTGCCAGCAGCGTAGTAGGCATGAACACTGAAGCTTTCTTT,CASSVVGMNTEAFF
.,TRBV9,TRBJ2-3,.,TGTGCCAGCAGCGGCCGCATTACAGATACGCAGTATTTT,CASSGRITDTQYF
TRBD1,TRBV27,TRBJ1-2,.,TGTGCCAGCAGCCCGGCGGACAGGGGAGGTGGCTACACCTTC,CASSPADRGGGYTF
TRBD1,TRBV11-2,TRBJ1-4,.,TGTGCCAGCAGCTTCATACAGGGGGAAAAACTGTTTTTT,CASSFIQGEKLFF
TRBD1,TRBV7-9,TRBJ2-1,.,TGTGCCAGCAGCTCCGGGACAGTGGAGTTCTTC,CASSSGTVEFF
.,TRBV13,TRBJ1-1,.,TGTGCCAGCAGCTTAGGTCCGGGACGGAAAGCTTTCTTT,CASSLGPGRKAFF
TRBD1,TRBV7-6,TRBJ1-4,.,TGTGCCAGCAGCGTCAGGGCAGGGGGTTCGGGTGAAAAACTGTTTTTT,CASSVRAGGSGEKLFF
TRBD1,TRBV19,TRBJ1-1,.,TGTGCCAGTAGGAACAACTGGGGACAGGGGGACACTGAAGCTTTCTTT,CASRNNWGQGDTEAFF
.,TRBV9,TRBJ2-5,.,TGTGCCAGCAGCCAACGGGGTTACCCACAAGAGACCCAGTACTTC,CASSQRGYPQETQYF
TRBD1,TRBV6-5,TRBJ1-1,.,TGTGCCAGCAGCCACCGGGACAGGGGATCGGGAGCTTTCTTT,CASSHRDRGSGAFF
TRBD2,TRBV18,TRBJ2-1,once,TGTGCCAGCTCACCACCGGTGGGAGCGGGAGGGAAGAGGAATGAGCAGTTCTTC,CASSPPVGAGGKRNEQFF
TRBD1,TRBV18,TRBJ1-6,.,TGTGCCAGCTCACCAGGGACAGGGGTAAACTCACCCCTCCACTTT,CASSPGTGVNSPLHF
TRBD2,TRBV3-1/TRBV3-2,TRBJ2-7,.,TGTGCCAGCAGCCCGGGGACTAGCGGGATCAGCTCCTACGAGCAGTACTTC,CASSPGTSGISSYEQYF
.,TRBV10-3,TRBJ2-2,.,TGTGCCATCAGAGGGGACGGGAACACCGGGGAGCTGTTTTTT,CAIRGDGNTGELFF
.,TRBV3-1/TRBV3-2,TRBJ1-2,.,TGTGCCAGCAACGCCCCGGGAAACTATGGCTACACCTTC,CASNAPGNYGYTF
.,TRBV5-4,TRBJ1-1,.,TGTGCCAGCCGGGTGGGGGGCGCGAACACTGAAGCTTTCTTT,CASRVGGANTEAFF
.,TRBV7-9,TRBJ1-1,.,TGTGCCAGCAGCTATGCGGACACTGAAGCTTTCTTT,CASSYADTEAFF
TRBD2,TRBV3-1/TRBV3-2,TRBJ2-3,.,TGTGTCAGCAGTCTTAGCGGGGCAGATACGCAGTATTTT,CVSSLSGADTQYF
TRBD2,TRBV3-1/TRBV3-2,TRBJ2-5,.,TGTGCCAGCAGCCAGGAGGGACTAGCGGGTCAAGAGACCCAGTACTTC,CASSQEGLAGQETQYF
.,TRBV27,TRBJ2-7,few,TGTGCCAGCAGTTTTGGGCAAATCTACGAGCAGTACTTC,CASSFGQIYEQYF
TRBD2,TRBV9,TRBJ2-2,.,TGTGCCAGCAGCGGCCGGCTAGCGGGAGACACCGGGGAGCTGTTTTTT,CASSGRLAGDTGELFF
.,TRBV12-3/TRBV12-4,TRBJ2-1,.,TGTGCCAGCAGTTTCCGACTGCTGAATGAGCAGTTCTTC,CASSFRLLNEQFF
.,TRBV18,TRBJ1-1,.,TGTGCCAGCTCACCACCTGGGGACGGCACTGAAGCTTTCTTT,CASSPPGDGTEAFF
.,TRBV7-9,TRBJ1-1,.,TGTGCCAGCAGCTTGGCCCCCCAGGCTGAAGCTTTCTTT,CASSLAPQAEAFF
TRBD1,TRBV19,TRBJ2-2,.,TGTGCCAGTAGTATTATATTGGTCGGACAGGGCTTAAACACCGGGGAGCTGTTTTTT,CASSIILVGQGLNTGELFF